Below, one TCR beta chain is given with its context. The entry originates in a study of brain T cells in children with intractable seizures. The repertoire was sequenced with immunoSEQ multiplex PCR; TCRdb's copy has only in-frame clones and lacks some. The data hold fewer than 85,000 clones, with about 92% observed a single time. The germline V gene has CDR1 SQVTM and CDR2 ANQGSEA. There are 15 residues in the CDR3. Trimming shortened V by 3 bases and J by 3 bases, and 18 bases separated the two germline ends. Here the sequenced sample was peripheral blood, taken at surgery. This chain links TRBV29-1 with TRBJ2-7; D is perhaps TRBD1 (5 bases). This TCR was recovered from a boy under two years old with tuberous sclerosis and intractable seizures. The CDR3 bases are TGCAGCGTTGAGGAGAGACAGTTTGGGTTCTACGAGCAGTACTTC. Amino acids: CSVEERQFGFYEQYF.